One TCR beta chain is described in this entry. The CDR3 sequence is 14 residues long. Trimming pared 3 bases from V and 1 base from J, leaving 10 bases between. Germline CDR1 reads GTSNPN; CDR2 reads SVGIG (reference sequence). These data belong to a study of blood T cell repertoires in COVID-19. Across the study: The origin of the acute and convalescent COVID-19 samples was the United States, Italy and Spain.

In the original analysis: Reference gene primer amplification gave nucleated cell count estimates. Libraries were prepared by immunoSEQ multiplex PCR; TCRdb keeps only in-frame clonotypes and omits some of them. The V and J calls and clone size are taken from that table; D and trimming were inferred from the DNA. The profile shows some 250,000 clones, roughly 88% of them singletons. The receptor comes from a woman aged 25 to 39 with acute or convalescent COVID-19. The sequencing input was peripheral blood. The genes are TRBV30 and TRBJ2-4; D is perhaps TRBD2 (6 bases). The CDR3: CAWRRRAAKNIQYF. In DNA form, the CDR3 reads TGTGCCTGGAGAAGGAGGGCTGCCAAAAACATTCAGTACTTC.